This TCR beta chain was observed in a study of T cells expressing NK-cell markers. Study overall: Seven of the eight sequenced donors were classified as HCMV-seropositive, and one was classified as seronegative.

TCRdb reanalyzed the 5' RACE reads, giving one entry per CDR3 protein sequence and no DNA. This listing includes about 260,000 distinct CDR3 sequences. CDR3 length: 13 amino acids. Germline lookup yields CDR1 SGHTA and CDR2 FQGNSA. The sequenced sample was blood T cells: a sorted CD56 or NKG2C T cell subset, CD4+ or CD8+ T cells, or bulk PBMC T cells (not recorded which). This chain uses TRBV7-2 with TRBJ1-1. The clonotype was recovered from a woman between 18 and 70 years old in good health. This CDR3 is CASSPEGNTEAFF.